This T cell receptor beta chain was captured in a study of T cells in Graves' hyperthyroidism and ophthalmopathy. Study summary: Blood was drawn when the patient was first diagnosed and still untreated. Study results and limitations: Ophthalmopathy and stable hyperthyroidism were told apart by a 13 V-J model. The blood repertoire included most of the expanded thyroid clonotypes above 0.001.

TCR beta CDR3 regions were amplified from RNA. Researchers ran a first-round RT-PCR on the TCR CDR3 using the HTBI primer set. One entry per CDR3 protein, called by TCRdb with MiXCR from the multiplex PCR reads. The sample carries roughly 400,000 distinct CDR3 sequences, around an eighth recorded once. This clonotype was seen a single time. The antigen is not known. Fresh peripheral blood, around 10 ml of it, supplied the PBMCs. The CDR3 extends over 15 amino acids. The V and J ends lost 6 bases and 4 bases respectively, with 21 bases between them. Germline CDR1 DFQATT, CDR2 SNEGSKA (reference sequence).

The chain recombines TRBV20-1 with TRBJ1-1, with a weak D call TRBD1 (5 bases). Sequenced input: blood. The TCR comes from a man aged 45-65 years with Graves' ophthalmopathy. The CDR3 loop reads CSAGNPAQGATEAFF. In DNA form, the CDR3 reads TGCAGTGCGGGAAACCCCGCCCAGGGCGCCACTGAAGCTTTCTTT.